Detailed here is one T cell receptor beta chain. No antigen is known for it. No qualities accompany the bases; no much larger clone lies one base away. This record comes from a study of metastatic and nonmetastatic thyroid tumors (TCRdb year 2020). As for the study more broadly: For patients with malignant and with benign thyroid disease, the researchers compared repertoires between peripheral blood samples and tumor or nodule tissue samples. Study-level results and caveats: In both blood and tumor samples, malignant tumors were reported to have significantly higher TCR beta diversity than benign nodules.

Per the germline V gene, MNHEY is the CDR1 and SVGAGI is the CDR2. Deletion took 0 bases off V and 5 bases off J, with a span of 11 bases between the germline ends. Reading from cysteine to phenylalanine, the CDR3 counts 14 amino acids. The CDR3 DNA has 42 bases and is translated from base 1. Before undergoing thyroid surgery, none of the patients had been given any kind of treatment. Using T-cell receptor beta sequencing, the study looked back at clinical samples from patients collected from about 2011 to 2018. The library relied on PCR. TCRdb records Illumina HiSeq 4000 as the sequencer. High-throughput sequencing was used to profile the CDR3 region of the TCR beta-chain in every patient. Per the source publication's procedure: A classifier to discriminate distant-metastatic papillary thyroid cancer patients was built from CDR3 differences across clinicopathological groups. To measure repertoire diversity the researchers used the Shannon index, while the Morisita-Horn index served to gauge how similar the tumor and blood repertoires were. TCRdb ran its own pipeline on the public reads, namely fastp trimming at Q25 and MiXCR clone calling, and kept in-frame beta chains. TCRdb, not the authors, supplied the V and J calls. For this sample there are around 15,000 clones; 33% appear just once. The ten biggest clones cover 9.5% to 15% of the sample.

Recombination joined TRBV6-5 with TRBJ2-7; a tentative D call is TRBD1 (6 bases match). The receptor was isolated from a male donor with papillary thyroid cancer or a benign thyroid nodule (not recorded which). Some clones in this sample may be carry-over from other donors' samples. The sample was tumor tissue. Read as DNA, the sequence is TGTGCCAGCAGTTACTCGATCCAGGGGAACGAGCAGTACTTC. Its protein reads: CASSYSIQGNEQYF.